The present entry profiles one T cell receptor beta chain with its context. The clone's antigen remains unknown. One base away there is no much larger clone; base qualities are not given. This record comes from a study of T-cell memory formation after mild COVID-19 (dated by TCRdb to the early 2020s). Some background on the complete study: TCR sequence clusters from the two donors were found to be largely donor specific. In a couple of donors, T-cell clones that expanded and contracted after mild COVID-19 were tracked by sequencing TCRalpha and TCRbeta repertoires over time. The cohort comprised two young, previously healthy adult volunteers, one female and one male. Study-wide conclusions, independent of this receptor: Contracting CD4+ clones turned up mainly in the CM and EM memory subsets, whereas EMRA was where CD8+ clones were enriched. SARS-CoV-2 specificity of the second-wave clones peaking on day 37 was not confirmed. Clones that contracted from day 15 to 85 showed balanced CD4/CD8 phenotypes, whereas a second wave of clones that expanded from day 15 to 37 leaned towards CD4+. The detection of some responding clones in pre-infection memory suggests that pre-existing cross-reactive memory T cells joined the SARS-CoV-2 response. Only a couple of mild cases were covered by the study, and larger cohorts that include severe cases with pre-infection samples were considered necessary.

Unmatched junction bases come to 9, with V trimmed by 4 bases and J by 5 bases. The germline V gene specifies KGHDR as CDR1 and SFDVKD as CDR2. The CDR3 contains 16 residues, cysteine and phenylalanine counted. Only the CDR3 region is kept as DNA, spanning 48 bases read in frame from base 1. Ficoll-Paque density gradient centrifugation was the method used to isolate PBMCs. The run used an Illumina NovaSeq 6000. TCRalpha and TCRbeta cDNA libraries were constructed by 5'RACE with constant-segment primers, with sample barcodes and unique molecular identifiers being introduced. Trizol reagent was used to extract RNA from every sample. Libraries were amplified in two PCR steps, with a second sample barcode and Illumina TruSeq adapters added in the second step. The libraries were sequenced on an Illumina NovaSeq using 2 x 150 bp paired-end reads. The source study handled its data this way. With migec v1.2.7, reads were demultiplexed and then collapsed into UMI-guided consensus sequences. With mixcr v2.1.11, UMI consensuses were aligned to TRA and TRB V and J templates and assembled into clonotypes. Clonotypes were classified as expanded or contracted when called significant by both edgeR and NoisET, with noise models trained on biological replicates. For edgeR calls, a false discovery rate-adjusted p below 0.01 and a log2 fold-change threshold of 1 were applied. As an exploratory analysis of dynamics, PCA with hierarchical clustering was applied to max-normalized trajectories of the 1000 most abundant clonotypes. Separately sequenced CD4+ and CD8+ repertoires were used to assign the CD4 or CD8 phenotype of responding clones. TCRdb ran its own pipeline on the public reads, namely fastp trimming at Q25 and MiXCR clone calling, and kept in-frame beta chains. Merged by CDR3 protein, the rows form single entries marked with the most common genes and DNA. The V and J calls follow TCRdb's processing rather than the paper's. The sample yields 450,000 to 650,000 distinct CDR3 sequences; roughly 22% were counted once. Jointly, the top ten make up 7% to 9% of the sample.

Recombination linked TRBV24-1 to TRBJ2-2, and 7 junction bases match TRBD1. The TCR originated in an adult woman who had mild COVID-19 (a few samples of this study predate the infection). The sample titles of this study are shuffled in the database, so cell type and time point are left out; the donor was told from shared clones. The sequenced sample was PBMCs or a T cell subset sorted from them (not recorded which). The base sequence is TGTGCCACCAGTGACTATACAGGGGTCCGAACCGGGGAGCTGTTTTTT. Its translation reads: CATSDYTGVRTGELFF.